Each of the 4 T cell receptor beta chains below was sequenced from the same sample in a study of T cells in Graves' hyperthyroidism and ophthalmopathy. It was RNA transcripts that yielded the amplified TCR beta CDR3 regions. Researchers ran a first-round RT-PCR on the TCR CDR3 using the HTBI primer set. TCRdb used MiXCR to reprocess the multiplex PCR reads, holding one entry per CDR3 protein. The sample consists of about 200,000 distinct CDR3 sequences, around 19% of them appearing once. The specimen sequenced was blood. The receptors were gathered from a man aged 35-49 years with Graves' hyperthyroidism.

The rearrangement joins TRBV10-2 to TRBJ1-2, with 7 bases fitting TRBD1. CDR3 length: 17 amino acids. Trimming removed 0 bases from V and 2 bases from J; junction bases left unmatched: 9. The germline V gene encodes CDR1 WSHSY and CDR2 SAAADI. The CDR3 DNA reads TGCGCCAGCAGTGAGTCCGGTCGTAAACAGGGGAACTATGGCTACACCTTC. It yields the protein CASSESGRKQGNYGYTF.

This clonotype turned up a few times. One junction end does not reproduce the germline sequence, and a read error may be involved. This chain uses TRBV20-1 with TRBJ2-1; 7 nucleotides match TRBD1. CDR3 length equals 17 residues. Germline V gives CDR1 DFQATT, CDR2 SNEGSKA (reference sequence). The CDR3 DNA reads TGCAGTGCCCCCCGAACAGGGGCGCGGAGCTCCCACAATGAGCAGTTCTTC. Its protein is CSAPRTGARSSHNEQFF.

V gene TRBV7-9 combines with J gene TRBJ1-2; no reliable D call. Looked up from germline, CDR1 is SEHNR and CDR2 is FQNEAQ (reference sequence). The CDR3 has 15 amino acids. V was shortened by 4 bases and J by 7 bases, with 19 bases between the two germline ends. CDR3 amino acids: CASSSSDSFGGGYTF. Written as DNA, the CDR3 is TGTGCCAGCAGCTCTTCGGACTCGTTTGGCGGTGGCTACACCTTC.

This clonotype was observed many times. J is TRBJ1-1 and V is TRBV5-1; a possible D gene is TRBD1 (5 bases). The V end was cut by 2 bases, the J end by 3 bases, with 14 bases between. The CDR3 has 15 residues. In germline, CDR1 is SGHRS, CDR2 YFSETQ. DNA for the CDR3: TGCGCCAGCAGCTTATTAGGGGAAGGGGACACTGAAGCTTTCTTT. Protein product: CASSLLGEGDTEAFF.